This T cell receptor beta chain derives from a study of blood T cell repertoires in COVID-19. As processed by the authors: Estimated nucleated cell counts came from reference gene primer amplification. The repertoire was sequenced with immunoSEQ multiplex PCR; TCRdb's copy has only in-frame clones and lacks some. The V and J calls and clone size are taken from that table; D and trimming were inferred from the DNA. Seen here are more than 45,000 clones, roughly 88% observed once, and the top ten hold 2.5% to 3.5%. Sequenced sample: peripheral blood. The receptor comes from a human donor in a cohort sampled during active COVID-19.

This CDR3 is CASSLVSGGNTEAFF. CDR3 DNA: TGTGCCAGCAGCTTAGTTTCCGGGGGGAACACTGAAGCTTTCTTT. The V call is TRBV7-9, the J call TRBJ1-1; possibly TRBD1 for D (5 bases). Germline CDR1 SEHNR, CDR2 FQNEAQ (reference sequence). V was shortened by 1 base and J by 1 base, with 10 bases between the two germline ends. The CDR3 consists of 15 residues. Together with reference TRBV7-9 and TRBJ1-1, the CDR3 gives the full variable domain: DTGVSQNPRHKITKRGQNVTFRCDPISEHNRLYWYRQTLGQGPEFLTYFQNEAQLEKSRLLSDRFSAERPKGSFSTLEIQRTEQGDSAMYLCASSLVSGGNTEAFFGQGTRLTVV.